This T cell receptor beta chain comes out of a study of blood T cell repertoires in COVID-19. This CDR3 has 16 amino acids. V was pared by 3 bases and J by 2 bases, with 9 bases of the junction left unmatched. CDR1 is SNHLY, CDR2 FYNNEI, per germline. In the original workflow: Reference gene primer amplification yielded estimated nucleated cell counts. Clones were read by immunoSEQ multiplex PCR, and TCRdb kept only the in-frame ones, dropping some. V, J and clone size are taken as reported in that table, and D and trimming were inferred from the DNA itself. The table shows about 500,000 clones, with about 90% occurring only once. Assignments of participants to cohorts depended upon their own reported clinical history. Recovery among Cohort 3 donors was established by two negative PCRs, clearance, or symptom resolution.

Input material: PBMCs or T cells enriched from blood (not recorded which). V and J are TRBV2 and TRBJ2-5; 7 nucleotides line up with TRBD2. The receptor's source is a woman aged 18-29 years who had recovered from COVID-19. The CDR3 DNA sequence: TGTGCCAGCAGTGAGTTAGTCAGGGAGGGGCAAGAGACCCAGTACTTC. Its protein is CASSELVREGQETQYF.